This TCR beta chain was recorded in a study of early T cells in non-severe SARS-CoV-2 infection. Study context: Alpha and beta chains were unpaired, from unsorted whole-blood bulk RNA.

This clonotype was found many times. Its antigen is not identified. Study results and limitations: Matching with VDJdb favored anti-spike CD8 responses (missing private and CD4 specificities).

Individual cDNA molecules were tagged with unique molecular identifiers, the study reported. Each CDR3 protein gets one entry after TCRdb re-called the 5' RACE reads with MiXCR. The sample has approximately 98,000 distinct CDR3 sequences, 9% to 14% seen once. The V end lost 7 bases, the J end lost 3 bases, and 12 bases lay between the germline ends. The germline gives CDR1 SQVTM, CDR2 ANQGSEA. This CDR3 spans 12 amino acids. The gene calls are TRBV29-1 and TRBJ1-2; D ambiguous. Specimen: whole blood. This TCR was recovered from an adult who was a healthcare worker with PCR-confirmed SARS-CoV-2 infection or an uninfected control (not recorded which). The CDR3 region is CSAPGWDYGYTF. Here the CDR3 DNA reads TGCAGCGCCCCGGGTTGGGACTATGGCTACACCTTC.